The 5 T cell receptor beta chains below come from one sample, sequenced in a study of shared clonotypes between healthy human individuals. Produced via immunoSEQ multiplex PCR; TCRdb's table is partial and in-frame only. The data show roughly 220,000 clones, 50% to 75% seen once. The sample comprised memory CD4+ T cells sorted from blood. Subset meaning: CD45RA-negative fraction. The receptors derive from a man aged 25 to 45 in good health.

The rearrangement joins TRBV6-1 to TRBJ2-2; D is possibly TRBD1 (6 bases). Germline assignment: CDR1 MNHNS and CDR2 SASEGT. Trimming shortened V by 5 bases and J by 7 bases, and 11 bases separated the two germline ends. CDR3 length equals 13 residues. CDR3 protein: CASSFRGSGELFF. As DNA, the CDR3 is TGTGCCAGCAGTTTTAGGGGGAGCGGGGAGCTGTTTTTT.

The V gene is TRBV27, the J gene TRBJ2-7; TRBD1 matches 7 bases. Germline lookup yields CDR1 MNHEY and CDR2 SMNVEV (reference sequence). The CDR3 is 14 residues long. V was pared by 6 bases and J by 0 bases, with 5 bases of the junction left unmatched. CDR3 sequence (DNA): TGTGCCAGCAGGCTACAGGGGAGCTCCTACGAGCAGTACTTC. Its translation: CASRLQGSSYEQYF.

The chain combines TRBV29-1 with TRBJ1-3; TRBD1 might be the D (5 bases). This CDR3 spans 13 amino acids. Between the trimmed V and J ends, which lost 6 bases and 0 bases, there was a span of 9 bases. CDR1 and CDR2 (germline): SQVTM, ANQGSEA. This CDR3 is CSVGGGSGNTIYF. As DNA, the CDR3 is TGCAGCGTGGGGGGGGGCTCTGGAAACACCATATATTTT.

The rearrangement uses TRBV30 and TRBJ2-6; D remains unclear. The V end was cut by 2 bases, the J end by 0 bases, with 5 bases between. Germline CDR1 is GTSNPN and CDR2 is SVGIG (reference sequence). The CDR3 is 14 amino acids. CDR3 in DNA: TGTGCCTGGAGTAGGGACTCTGGGGCCAACGTCCTGACTTTC. This encodes CAWSRDSGANVLTF.

The chain carries TRBV11-3 and TRBJ2-1; possible D gene TRBD2, 6 bases. Germline V CDR1 and CDR2: SGHNT, YENEEA. This CDR3 has 15 residues. Trimming cost V 7 bases and J 2 bases, with 15 bases left between them. The CDR3 protein is CASTSPAGAYNEQFF. In DNA form, the CDR3 reads TGTGCCAGCACTTCCCCAGCGGGCGCCTACAATGAGCAGTTCTTC.